A single sample gave rise to the 9 T cell receptor beta chains below, sequenced in a study of response to subunit inactivated influenza vaccine. Each CDR3 protein is one row after TCRdb ran MiXCR on the RT-PCR reads. The sample has approximately 500,000 distinct CDR3 sequences, about an eighth seen once; the top ten hold about an eighth. This material consisted of PBMCs from blood, taken about 6 weeks after vaccination. These receptors originate from a man aged 45-65 years who received an inactivated influenza vaccine.

The rearrangement uses TRBV29-1 and TRBJ2-1; 7 nucleotides match TRBD1. The CDR3 runs 11 residues. V dropped 7 bases and J dropped 7; count of bases not matched to a gene: 4. CDR1 and CDR2 (germline): SQVTM, ANQGSEA. The CDR3 spells CSARGWNEQFF. The CDR3 DNA reads TGCAGCGCCAGGGGGTGGAATGAGCAGTTCTTC.

The chain is built from TRBV7-2 and TRBJ2-7; D is unclear. The V gene's germline CDR1 is SGHTA and CDR2 FQGNSA. The CDR3 has 16 residues. Trimming removed 0 bases at V and 4 bases at J, with 16 bases between. Written as DNA, the CDR3 is TGTGCCAGCAGCTTAGCGCTTGTTGGCCACGGGTACGAGCAGTACTTC. It yields the protein CASSLALVGHGYEQYF. Full variable domain (missing parts from reference TRBV7-2 and TRBJ2-7): GAGVSQSPSNKVTEKGKDVELRCDPISGHTALYWYRQSLGQGLEFLIYFQGNSAPDKSGLPSDRFSAERTGGSVSTLTIQRTQQEDSAVYLCASSLALVGHGYEQYFGPGTRLTVT.

This clonotype was seen a few times. This sequence joins TRBV12-3 or TRBV12-4 and TRBJ1-1; D ambiguous. There are 10 residues in the CDR3. The V and J ends lost 6 bases and 11 bases respectively, with 10 bases between them. As DNA, the CDR3 is TGTGCCAGCAGCCTGACTGGGGCTTTCTTT. It translates to CASSLTGAFF.

This clonotype was seen ten or more times. The CDR3 region has the DNA TGCAGTGCTAGTCCCGCCCGGGACTCTTACGAGCAGTACTTC. It codes for CSASPARDSYEQYF. The chain has TRBV20-1 and TRBJ2-7; a weak D match, TRBD2 (6 bases). V was shortened by 3 bases and J by 4 bases, with 16 bases between the two germline ends. Germline CDR1 and CDR2: DFQATT and SNEGSKA (reference sequence). The CDR3 is 14 amino acids.

The sample holds a few counts of this clonotype. The rearrangement uses TRBV29-1 and TRBJ2-3, with D tentatively TRBD1 (6 bases). CDR1 SQVTM and CDR2 ANQGSEA come from the germline V gene. The CDR3 covers 13 residues. V gave up 6 bases and J gave up 5 bases, with 15 bases separating them. The CDR3 is CSVPAGTLDTQYF. DNA for the CDR3: TGCAGCGTGCCAGCCGGGACACTAGATACGCAGTATTTT.

This clonotype was seen a handful of times. The V gene is TRBV29-1, the J gene TRBJ2-3, with TRBD1 identical over 7 bases. CDR1 is SQVTM, CDR2 ANQGSEA, per germline. The ends lost 7 bases at V and 1 base at J; junction bases unmatched: 2. This CDR3 has 12 residues. The chain's CDR3 is CSGDRGTDTQYF. The CDR3 DNA sequence: TGCAGCGGAGACAGGGGCACAGATACGCAGTATTTT.

The sample holds many counts of this clonotype. The chain employs TRBV12-3 or TRBV12-4 and TRBJ2-3; D remains unclear. CDR3 length equals 13 residues. Trimming removed 6 bases from V and 3 bases from J, with 10 bases in between. The chain's CDR3 is CASRRDGTDTQYF. For the CDR3, the DNA is TGTGCCAGCAGGCGCGATGGTACAGATACGCAGTATTTT.

This chain links TRBV4-2 with TRBJ2-5, with D possibly being TRBD1 (6 bases). With 1 base removed from V and 3 bases from J, the gap between germline ends came to 15 bases. This CDR3 has 16 amino acids. The germline V gene has CDR1 LGHNA and CDR2 YNFKEQ. The CDR3 sequence is CASSQGQDRYEETQYF. The CDR3 region has the DNA TGTGCCAGCAGCCAAGGACAGGACCGCTACGAAGAGACCCAGTACTTC.

This chain uses TRBV7-2 with TRBJ2-1; D unresolved. The V gene lost 5 bases and the J gene lost 0 bases, with 17 bases spanning the gap. This CDR3 comprises 17 residues. The germline V gene has CDR1 SGHTA and CDR2 FQGNSA. The CDR3 loop is CASSQPLGATSYNEQFF. DNA for the CDR3: TGTGCCAGCAGCCAACCTCTCGGCGCAACCTCCTACAATGAGCAGTTCTTC.